There are many counts of the clone carrying this T cell receptor (beta chain). Its cognate antigen is unknown. The data are from a study of T cells in Graves' hyperthyroidism and ophthalmopathy. Overall study results and limits: Most expanded thyroid clonotypes above 0.001 recurred in blood. Model-based prediction identified ophthalmopathy a median 6.5 months prior to its onset.

The CDR3 runs 17 residues. The V end lost 3 bases, the J end lost 4 bases, and 19 bases lay between the germline ends. CDR1 is SGDLS, CDR2 YYNGEE, per germline. Patients were excluded for uncontrolled infection, other autoimmune disease, pregnancy or lactation. Researchers took RNA transcripts and amplified the TCR beta CDR3 regions from them. HTBI primers were employed in a first-round RT-PCR of the TCR CDR3. TCRdb reanalysed the multiplex PCR reads using MiXCR and keeps one entry per CDR3 protein. Among roughly 250,000 distinct CDR3 sequences listed, 16% were seen once. This sequence was found in a woman in her late teens or twenties with Graves' ophthalmopathy. The chain couples TRBV9 to TRBJ2-2, with D tentatively TRBD1 (6 bases). The sequenced sample consisted of blood. CDR3 residues: CASSGGPQGLGTGELFF. The CDR3 DNA sequence: TGTGCCAGCAGCGGGGGGCCCCAGGGGCTGGGCACCGGGGAGCTGTTTTTT.